Sequencing of this T cell receptor beta chain was carried out in a study of PD-1 blockade in classical Hodgkin lymphoma. Study context: Patients received nivolumab 3 mg/kg intravenously every 2 weeks. Study-level points and caveats: Lower baseline TCR diversity was reported for newly diagnosed patients than for healthy donors.

The V gene's germline CDR1 is MNHNS and CDR2 SASEGT. The length of the CDR3 is 14 residues. V lost 7 bases, J lost 2 bases, and 3 bases stayed unmatched. As to this clone: The antigen remains undetermined.

Every patient relapsed after autologous stem cell transplantation, and brentuximab vedotin exposure varied. The protocol was immunoSEQ multiplex PCR, while the TCRdb copy is restricted to in-frame clones and leaves out a portion. This table holds tens of thousands of clones, around nine tenths found once. Material: peripheral blood mononuclear cells (PBMCs), obtained at baseline. The source is a human donor with classical Hodgkin lymphoma. The V call is TRBV6-1, the J call TRBJ2-3; TRBD2 aligns across 10 bases. The CDR3 loop is CASKLAGDTDTQYF. The CDR3 DNA sequence: TGTGCCAGCAAGCTAGCGGGGGACACAGATACGCAGTATTTT.